Below, 21 T cell receptor beta chains from the same sample are listed, as sequenced in a study of blood T cell repertoires in COVID-19. Libraries were prepared by immunoSEQ multiplex PCR; TCRdb keeps only in-frame clonotypes and omits some of them. The repertoire holds roughly 200,000 clones, with over 75% as singletons. What was sequenced was peripheral blood. These TCRs come from a woman older than 75 with active or convalescent COVID-19.

This clone was seen a handful of times. The chain links TRBV3-1 (or the pseudogene TRBV3-2) to TRBJ1-3; D perhaps matches TRBD1 (6 bases). The CDR3 loop spans 13 amino acids. V lost 5 bases to trimming and J lost 5 bases, with 10 bases between them. Germline CDR1 reads LGHDT; CDR2 reads YNNKEL (reference sequence). CDR3 region: CASSRDTRNTIYF. The CDR3 nucleotides read TGTGCCAGCAGCAGGGACACCCGAAACACCATATATTTT.

This clone was detected only once. This chain joins TRBV6-5 and TRBJ1-2; no clear D gene. From germline, CDR1 is MNHEY and CDR2 SVGAGI. Between the trimmed V and J ends, which lost 8 bases and 4 bases, there was a span of 14 bases. The CDR3 contains 13 residues. CDR3: CASSGLRSYGYTF. CDR3 sequence (DNA): TGTGCCAGCTCAGGCCTCCGAAGCTATGGCTACACCTTC.

The chain employs TRBV27 and TRBJ2-1; D possibly corresponds to TRBD2 (5 bases). The CDR3 is 15 residues long. Per the germline V gene, CDR1 is MNHEY and CDR2 is SMNVEV (reference sequence). V lost 0 bases and J 7 bases, leaving 13 bases between the germline ends. CDR3 in amino acids: CASSLSSGPWNEQFF. In DNA form, the CDR3 reads TGTGCCAGCAGTTTATCAAGCGGCCCCTGGAATGAGCAGTTCTTC.

CDR3 nucleotide sequence: TGTGCCAGCAGCCAACGACAGAGAAGCTCTGGGGCCAACGTCCTGACTTTC. The encoded protein is CASSQRQRSSGANVLTF. The V call is TRBV3-1 (or the pseudogene TRBV3-2), the J call TRBJ2-6; the D gene is possibly TRBD1 (5 bases). Trimming removed 2 bases at V and 0 bases at J, with 11 bases between. CDR3 length equals 17 residues. The germline V gene has CDR1 LGHDT and CDR2 YNNKEL (reference sequence).

The chain carries TRBV10-3 and TRBJ1-2, with D possibly being TRBD1 (6 bases). Germline values: CDR1 ENHRY, CDR2 SYGVKD. V dropped 6 bases and J dropped 5 bases, with 19 bases sitting between them. There are 15 residues in the CDR3. CDR3 loop: CAIRAGLEGEYGYTF. DNA for the CDR3: TGTGCCATCAGGGCAGGGCTCGAGGGGGAATATGGCTACACCTTC.

The J gene is TRBJ1-1, the V gene TRBV4-1, with D tentatively TRBD1 (6 bases). Germline CDR1 and CDR2: MGHRA and YSYEKL. This CDR3 spans 17 amino acids. Trimming pared 4 bases from V and 1 base from J, leaving 19 bases between. The CDR3 loop is CASSPIIQGPRNTEAFF. The CDR3 DNA follows: TGCGCCAGCAGCCCTATAATACAGGGCCCGCGGAACACTGAAGCTTTCTTT.

The J gene is TRBJ1-6, the V gene TRBV18; 8 nucleotides match TRBD1. V trimming: 2 bases; J trimming: 6 bases; junction bases outside the gene matches: 18. CDR1 and CDR2 from the germline V gene are KGHSH and LQKENI. This CDR3 is built from 20 residues. The CDR3 region is CASSPTGGSWIGVSNSPLHF. As DNA, the CDR3 is TGTGCCAGCTCACCAACAGGGGGGTCTTGGATCGGCGTATCTAATTCACCCCTCCACTTT.

V and J are TRBV9 and TRBJ1-4; no clear D gene. Germline V gene data show CDR1 as SGDLS and CDR2 as YYNGEE. This CDR3 has 14 residues. V was pared by 4 bases and J by 8 bases, with 15 bases between. CDR3 sequence: CASSPRREGEKLFF. CDR3 DNA: TGTGCCAGCAGCCCCCGACGGGAGGGAGAAAAACTGTTTTTT. The full variable domain, its missing parts supplied by reference TRBV9 and TRBJ1-4, is DSGVTQTPKHLITATGQRVTLRCSPRSGDLSVYWYQQSLDQGLQFLIQYYNGEERAKGNILERFSAQQFPDLHSELNLSSLELGDSALYFCASSPRREGEKLFFGSGTQLSVL.

This clone was found a few times. J is TRBJ2-6 and V is TRBV28; 8 nucleotides align to TRBD2. The CDR3 extends over 18 amino acids. The germline CDR1 and CDR2 sequences are MDHEN and SYDVKM. J was trimmed by 0 bases and V by 9 bases; bases with no gene match: 13. CDR3 DNA: TGTGCCAGTAGCGGGGCCGACACTACTAGCTCTGGGGCCAACGTCCTGACTTTC. Its translation is CASSGADTTSSGANVLTF.

The J gene is TRBJ2-2, the V gene TRBV28; possibly TRBD1 for D (5 bases). V dropped 6 bases and J dropped 4 bases, with 15 bases sitting between them. The V gene's germline CDR1 is MDHEN and CDR2 SYDVKM. The CDR3 consists of 15 residues. The CDR3 DNA reads TGTGCCAGCAGGCCAACAGGCCCACTCACCGGGGAGCTGTTTTTT. It specifies CASRPTGPLTGELFF.

In its sample, this clone was seen many times. The V and J genes are TRBV5-1 and TRBJ2-3; 7 bases line up with TRBD2. The V gene end was trimmed by 4 bases and the J gene end by 1 base; junction bases not matched to a gene: 9. CDR1 is SGHRS, CDR2 YFSETQ, per germline. The CDR3 runs to 16 residues. The CDR3 sequence is CASSLGGTTGTDTQYF. The CDR3 DNA is TGCGCCAGCAGCCTGGGAGGGACTACCGGCACAGATACGCAGTATTTT.

This clone appeared many times. The V call is TRBV6-5, the J call TRBJ2-2; D gene uncertain. Trimming pared 2 bases from V and 4 bases from J, leaving 8 bases between. CDR1 and CDR2 from the germline V gene are MNHEY and SVGAGI. CDR3 length: 14 residues. The CDR3 sequence is CASSYDSGTGELFF. CDR3 DNA sequence: TGTGCCAGCAGTTACGATTCCGGCACCGGGGAGCTGTTTTTT.

In nucleotides, the CDR3 is TGTGCTAGTGGTCCACCGGGGACAGGCACAGATACGCAGTATTTT. It codes for CASGPPGTGTDTQYF. The chain carries TRBV12-5 and TRBJ2-3; 7 nucleotides line up with TRBD1. V gave up 5 bases and J gave up 1 base; unmatched junction bases: 6. CDR3 length: 15 residues. Looked up from germline, CDR1 is LGHNT and CDR2 is FRNRAP.

The chain carries TRBV6-5 and TRBJ2-5, with 9 bases matching TRBD1. J was trimmed by 5 bases and V by 0 bases; bases with no gene match: 4. The germline V gene encodes CDR1 MNHEY and CDR2 SVGAGI. The CDR3 contains 15 residues. CDR3: CASSYSGQGRETQYF. CDR3 sequence (DNA): TGTGCCAGCAGTTACTCGGGACAGGGAAGGGAGACCCAGTACTTC.

Comments on this clone: Other DNA sequences within the sample encode an identical CDR3. This rearrangement joins TRBV18 to TRBJ2-2, with 7 bases matching TRBD1. Unmatched junction bases numbered 5, after V lost 6 bases and J lost 1 base. The CDR3 has 15 residues. In germline, CDR1 is KGHSH, CDR2 LQKENI. CDR3 sequence reads: CASSPGTVNTGELFF. In DNA, the CDR3 is TGTGCCAGCTCTCCCGGGACAGTGAACACCGGGGAGCTGTTTTTT.

This rearrangement joins TRBV4-1 to TRBJ2-1; no definite D call. The CDR3 consists of 14 residues. Germline V gives CDR1 MGHRA, CDR2 YSYEKL. V was trimmed by 5 bases and J by 7 bases, leaving 15 bases between them. CDR3 sequence reads: CASSSMLPRNEQFF. CDR3 DNA sequence: TGCGCCAGCAGCTCCATGTTGCCCAGGAATGAGCAGTTCTTC.

The chain carries TRBV19 and TRBJ1-5, with a possible D match to TRBD1 (5 bases). Germline CDR1 LNHDA, CDR2 SQIVND (reference sequence). The CDR3 sequence is 15 residues long. The germline V and J ends were trimmed by 4 bases and 0 bases, with 10 bases remaining between them. CDR3 nucleotide sequence: TGTGCCAGTAGTACGACAGCCTATAGCAATCAGCCCCAGCATTTT. Amino acids: CASSTTAYSNQPQHF.

This chain connects TRBV6-2 or TRBV6-3 to TRBJ2-5, with 8 positions matching TRBD1. The trim removed 4 bases at V and 0 bases at J, leaving 4 bases unmatched. Germline V gene lookup returns CDR1 MNHEY and CDR2 SVGEGT. This CDR3 has 15 amino acids. The CDR3 loop reads CASSSRDRYQETQYF. The DNA for the CDR3 is TGTGCCAGCAGTTCCCGGGACAGGTACCAAGAGACCCAGTACTTC.

This clone was seen a few times. CDR3 sequence (DNA): TGTGCCAGCAGTCCATCCTCGGGGACAAGACTCACCGGGGAGCTGTTTTTT. Amino acid sequence: CASSPSSGTRLTGELFF. The gene calls are TRBV27 and TRBJ2-2; a weak D match, TRBD1 (6 bases). The CDR3 runs 17 residues. From germline, CDR1 is MNHEY and CDR2 SMNVEV (reference sequence). Trimming took 5 bases from V and 4 from J, leaving 20 bases between them.

V gene TRBV6-5 combines with J gene TRBJ2-1; perhaps TRBD2 as D (6 bases). Germline-derived CDR1 and CDR2 are MNHEY and SVGAGI. The V end lost 4 bases, the J end lost 7 bases, and 11 bases lay between the germline ends. The CDR3 has 13 residues. The CDR3 here is CASSLGLVNEQFF. The CDR3 region has the DNA TGTGCCAGCAGTTTGGGACTCGTGAATGAGCAGTTCTTC.

The rearrangement joins TRBV13 to TRBJ1-1, with 12 bases identical to TRBD1. Trimming took 4 bases from V and 10 from J; bases not matched to a gene: 10. The CDR3 loop spans 15 amino acids. Germline V gene data show CDR1 as PRHDT and CDR2 as FYEKMQ (reference sequence). The CDR3 sequence: CASSWGQGAPERAFF. The CDR3 DNA is TGTGCCAGCAGCTGGGGACAGGGGGCGCCTGAACGAGCTTTCTTT.